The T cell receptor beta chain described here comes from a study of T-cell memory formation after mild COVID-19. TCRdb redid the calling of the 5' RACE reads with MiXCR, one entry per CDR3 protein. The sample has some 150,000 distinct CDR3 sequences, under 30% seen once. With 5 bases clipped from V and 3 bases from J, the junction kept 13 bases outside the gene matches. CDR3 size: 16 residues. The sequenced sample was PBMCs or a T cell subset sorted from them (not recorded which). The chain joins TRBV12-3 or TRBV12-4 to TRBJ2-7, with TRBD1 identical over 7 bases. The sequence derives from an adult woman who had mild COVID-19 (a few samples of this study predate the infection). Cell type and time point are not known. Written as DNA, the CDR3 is TGTGCCAGCAGTCGTAACAGGCAGGGGGATCACTACGAGCAGTACTTC. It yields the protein CASSRNRQGDHYEQYF.